This T cell receptor beta chain was observed in a study of blood T cell repertoires in COVID-19 (dated by TCRdb to the early 2020s). Turning to the overall study: Samples covering the acute and convalescent phases of COVID-19 were provided by collaborators in the United States, Italy and Spain. The material from the prospective study consisted of cDNA or gDNA derived from T cells, B-cell-depleted T cells, or PBMCs. Deeply sampled blood TCRbeta repertoires from subjects exposed to, actively infected with, or recovered from COVID-19 were included in the dataset. The repertoires were released in a freely available public database meant as a resource for research on the immune response to SARS-CoV-2. Samples were obtained from the ongoing ImmuneRACE study (first 160 participants) and from about 1,300 subjects provided by 6 global collaborators. A de-identified subject ID, COVID-19 status, age in years and sex were almost always included in the sample metadata. Where available, HLA class I and class II types were obtained from metadata supplied by the sample provider rather than from assay-based typing. The study at large found these results: The amount of clinical and demographic metadata varied by source and participant and was provided uncurated.

The immunoSEQ Assay, a bias-controlled multiplex PCR, was used to amplify TCRbeta CDR3 regions from genomic DNA. The original methods were these. The number of nucleated cells in each sample was estimated by amplification of reference gene primers within the assay. Sequence reads were collapsed and filtered to measure the absolute abundance of every unique TCRbeta CDR3 rearrangement. Productive Simpson clonality was computed per sample as the square root of Simpson's diversity index over productive rearrangements. The table was pulled from immuneACCESS by TCRdb, which kept in-frame rearrangements only. Such tables lose some clones; where checked, under half of the loss comes from unresolved V genes, and the rest has no known cause. V and J calls and clone size are those listed in that table; D and trimming were worked out from the DNA. The sample records around 450,000 clones, roughly 89% of which are singletons. Roughly 4.3% of the sample is taken by the ten largest.

Whole blood was collected in K2EDTA tubes by collaborating institutions according to the institutions' own protocols. Collaborator samples were shipped for TCRbeta analysis as frozen whole blood, isolated PBMCs, or DNA extracted from either sample type. Turning to this clone: Its antigen is currently not known. No clone much larger than this one lies a single base away; base qualities are absent.

This TCR was recovered from a woman in her 30s with acute or convalescent COVID-19. The sample taken for sequencing was peripheral blood.

The bases are TGTGCCACCAGTGATTTGGGCAGGGGAAGCGATTCACCCCTCCACTTT. It codes for CATSDLGRGSDSPLHF. The rearranged segments are TRBV24-1 and TRBJ1-6; 6 matching bases give a weak D call of TRBD1. CDR1 and CDR2, per the germline V gene, are KGHDR and SFDVKD. The CDR3 has 16 amino acids, counting the end cysteine and phenylalanine. The sequence is cut down to CDR3 DNA, 48 bases in frame from base 1. V is shortened by 0 bases, J by 8 bases, and the region joining them spans 13 bases.